This T cell receptor beta chain was found in a study of T cell responses to AZD1222 COVID-19 vaccine. CDR1 LNHNV and CDR2 YYDKDF come from the germline V gene (reference sequence). J was trimmed by 3 bases and V by 5 bases; bases with no gene match: 4. CDR3 length equals 14 residues. Whole-study findings and limits: Donors were largely white British and mainly female; clonal diversity was possibly underestimated. Spike-specific TCRs gained breadth and depth after people received two AZD1222 doses.

With regard to this clone: Antigen unknown.

Assay: immunoSEQ multiplex PCR; the TCRdb copy retains only in-frame clones and omits some. The sample lists 25,000 to 30,000 clones; about 90% were seen once. Sequencing used peripheral blood, obtained 28 days after the second AZD1222 dose. This sequence was found in an adult who received the AZD1222 COVID-19 vaccine. The genes are TRBV15 and TRBJ2-7, with 10 bases that match TRBD1. CDR3 sequence (DNA): TGTGCCACCAGCGGAAGGGACAGGGGCTACGAGCAGTACTTC. Protein product: CATSGRDRGYEQYF. The variable domain in full, completed from reference TRBV15 and TRBJ2-7, reads DAMVIQNPRYQVTQFGKPVTLSCSQTLNHNVMYWYQQKSSQAPKLLFHYYDKDFNNEADTPDNFQSRRPNTSFCFLDIRSPGLGDTAMYLCATSGRDRGYEQYFGPGTRLTVT.